This T cell receptor beta chain was sequenced during a study of cytomegalovirus exposure and HLA in healthy donors. Concerning this clone: What it binds is not known.

The CDR3 extends over 17 amino acids. The germline V and J ends were trimmed by 8 bases and 3 bases, with 23 bases remaining between them. Germline assignment: CDR1 MNHEY and CDR2 SMNVEV (reference sequence). Sequencing used immunoSEQ multiplex PCR; TCRdb keeps in-frame clones, though not all of them. Counted here are 150,000 to 170,000 clones, 86% occurring once; the ten biggest clones make up 2.1%. Overall study findings and caveats: It was reportedly the case that the classifier diagnosed cytomegalovirus status with high specificity and sensitivity. It was found in a later analysis that first-cohort TCR clusters tended to co-occur in the 100 to 150 validation repertoires.

The sequenced sample was PBMCs. The source of this sequence is a human donor in good health. The chain carries TRBV27 and TRBJ2-1, with D perhaps matching TRBD1 (6 bases). The CDR3 protein is CASPGGLRGPLYNEQFF. The CDR3 DNA sequence: TGTGCCAGCCCTGGGGGCCTCAGGGGCCCACTCTACAATGAGCAGTTCTTC.